The 12 T cell receptor beta chains listed next were all sequenced from one sample in a study of cytomegalovirus exposure and HLA in healthy donors listed by TCRdb under 2017. Library method: the immunoSEQ multiplex PCR assay. For the multiplex PCR, a mixture combining 60 forward primers for TCR Vbeta segments and 13 reverse primers for TCR Jbeta segments was used. TCRdb mirrors the immuneACCESS table, restricted to in-frame sequences. Some clones are absent from its copies; in checked studies, under half trace to an unresolved V gene, and the reason for the others is unknown. The sample table records about 90,000 clones; approximately 88% of these occur just once. 2.1% of the sample is held by the ten biggest clonotypes. Sequenced input: PBMCs. These receptors all come from a man in his late teens or twenties in good health and CMV-seronegative.

The chain combines TRBV2 with TRBJ2-7; 11 bases align to TRBD2. After removal of 5 bases from V and 0 bases from J, the junction contained 3 bases not matched to a gene. Germline loops: CDR1 SNHLY, CDR2 FYNNEI. The CDR3 covers 15 residues. CDR3: CASSRTSGYSYEQYF. The CDR3, as DNA: TGTGCCAGCAGTCGGACTAGCGGGTACTCCTACGAGCAGTACTTC.

This chain connects TRBV2 to TRBJ2-1, with 7 bases matching TRBD2. The V gene end was trimmed by 7 bases and the J gene end by 7 bases; junction bases not matched to a gene: 7. The CDR3 totals 13 residues. Germline assignment: CDR1 SNHLY and CDR2 FYNNEI. The CDR3 here is CASKRGSENEQFF. DNA of the CDR3: TGTGCCAGCAAACGCGGGAGTGAAAATGAGCAGTTCTTC.

This clone turned up a few times. V and J are TRBV7-9 and TRBJ1-5; weak D call: TRBD1 (5 bases). CDR1 SEHNR and CDR2 FQNEAQ come from the germline V gene (reference sequence). V dropped 5 bases and J dropped 4 bases, with 15 bases sitting between them. CDR3 length: 15 amino acids. The CDR3 nucleotides read TGTGCCAGCAGCCCATCCCGGACACCGAATCAGCCCCAGCATTTT. It encodes CASSPSRTPNQPQHF.

V and J are TRBV7-9 and TRBJ1-2, with 8 bases that match TRBD1. The V gene end was trimmed by 1 base and the J gene end by 2 bases; junction bases not matched to a gene: 12. This CDR3 contains 18 residues. Germline V gives CDR1 SEHNR, CDR2 FQNEAQ (reference sequence). CDR3 in amino acids: CASSLVGRQTGANYGYTF. For the CDR3, the DNA is TGTGCCAGCAGCTTAGTCGGCAGACAGACAGGGGCCAACTATGGCTACACCTTC.

The chain carries TRBV16 and TRBJ1-2, with D possibly being TRBD1 (6 bases). The CDR3 contains 16 residues. The germline V and J ends were trimmed by 0 bases and 4 bases, with 15 bases remaining between them. Germline V lookup: CDR1 KGHSY, CDR2 FQNENV. CDR3 nucleotides: TGTGCCAGCAGCCAATCGAGGGGGGGATTACCCTATGGCTACACCTTC. Amino acid sequence: CASSQSRGGLPYGYTF.

V usage is TRBV19 and J usage is TRBJ1-2, with TRBD1 as a possible D gene (5 bases). Germline V gene lookup returns CDR1 LNHDA and CDR2 SQIVND (reference sequence). Trimming took 4 bases from V and 9 from J, leaving 15 bases between them. The CDR3 length is 13 residues. CDR3 protein: CASSNRQLSSYTF. CDR3 DNA sequence: TGTGCCAGTAGTAACCGACAGCTTAGTAGCTACACCTTC.

This chain joins TRBV19 and TRBJ2-3; 9 bases match TRBD2. The V gene's germline CDR1 is LNHDA and CDR2 SQIVND (reference sequence). This CDR3 comprises 16 residues. V lost 10 bases and J lost 3; bases outside the gene matches: 14. The CDR3: CATTALAGSGTDTQYF. CDR3 DNA sequence: TGTGCCACGACAGCCCTAGCGGGATCAGGGACAGATACGCAGTATTTT.

The chain is built from TRBV27 and TRBJ1-2; no reliable D call. CDR1 and CDR2 (germline): MNHEY, SMNVEV (reference sequence). The CDR3 covers 15 residues. V was shortened by 2 bases and J by 8 bases, with 18 bases between the two germline ends. The chain's CDR3 is CASSLARSITAGYTF. The DNA of the CDR3 is TGTGCCAGCAGTTTAGCGCGGAGCATTACGGCGGGCTACACCTTC.

The V call is TRBV2, the J call TRBJ2-1; TRBD2 aligns across 12 bases. Losses at the gene ends were 4 bases for V and 8 bases for J; bases not matched to a gene: 3. Germline loops: CDR1 SNHLY, CDR2 FYNNEI. The CDR3 is 14 amino acids. As DNA, the CDR3 is TGTGCCAGCAGTGGAGGGACTAGCGGGTATGAGCAGTTCTTC. Translating it yields CASSGGTSGYEQFF.

J is TRBJ2-3 and V is TRBV6-6; TRBD2 aligns across 12 bases. Germline V lookup: CDR1 MNHNY, CDR2 SVGAGI (reference sequence). J gave up 4 bases and V 6 bases, and 8 bases lay outside the gene matches. The CDR3 contains 16 residues. The CDR3 reads CASSWASGRAPDTQYF. In nucleotides, the CDR3 is TGTGCCAGCAGCTGGGCTAGCGGGAGGGCCCCAGATACGCAGTATTTT.

V gene TRBV27 combines with J gene TRBJ2-3, with unresolved D. The CDR3 contains 15 residues. Trimming left V 0 bases short and J 2 bases short, with 9 bases between. The germline V gene has CDR1 MNHEY and CDR2 SMNVEV (reference sequence). This chain's CDR3 is CASSLSVYHTDTQYF. The CDR3 bases are TGTGCCAGCAGTTTATCTGTCTACCACACAGATACGCAGTATTTT.

This clone occurred a few times. The chain is built from TRBV9 and TRBJ2-6; 12 positions match TRBD1. Germline lookup yields CDR1 SGDLS and CDR2 YYNGEE. Unmatched junction bases numbered 5, after V lost 3 bases and J lost 1 base. The CDR3 runs to 18 residues. This CDR3 reads CASSAGQGAYSGANVLTF. CDR3 DNA: TGTGCCAGCAGCGCGGGACAGGGGGCTTATTCTGGGGCCAACGTCCTGACTTTC.